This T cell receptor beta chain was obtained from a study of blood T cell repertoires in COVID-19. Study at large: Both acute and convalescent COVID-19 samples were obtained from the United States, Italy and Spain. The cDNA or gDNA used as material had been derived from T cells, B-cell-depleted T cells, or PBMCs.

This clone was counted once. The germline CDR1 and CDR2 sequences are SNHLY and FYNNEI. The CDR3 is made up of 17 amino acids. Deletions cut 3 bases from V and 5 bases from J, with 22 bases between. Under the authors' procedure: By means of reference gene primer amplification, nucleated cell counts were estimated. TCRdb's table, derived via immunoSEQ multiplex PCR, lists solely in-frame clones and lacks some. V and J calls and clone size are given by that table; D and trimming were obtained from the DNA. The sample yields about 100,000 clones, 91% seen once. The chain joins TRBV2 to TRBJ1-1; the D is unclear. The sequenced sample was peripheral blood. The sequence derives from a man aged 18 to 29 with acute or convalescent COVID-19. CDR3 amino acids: CASSDRPNVFVATEAFF. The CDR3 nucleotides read TGTGCCAGCAGTGACAGGCCTAATGTGTTCGTAGCGACTGAAGCTTTCTTT.